This TCR beta chain was sequenced during a study of graft-versus-host responses after intestinal transplantation. The trim removed 6 bases at V and 2 bases at J, leaving 10 bases unmatched. The CDR3 sequence is 15 residues long. Germline CDR1 is SNHLY and CDR2 is FYNNEI. The repertoire was sequenced with immunoSEQ multiplex PCR; TCRdb's copy has only in-frame clones and lacks some. The sample shows 80,000 to 95,000 clones, 88% of them seen only once. Regarding this clone: Its cognate antigen is unknown.

This TCR was sampled from a human donor who was the organ donor for an intestinal transplant. This chain links TRBV2 with TRBJ2-7; 7 nucleotides align to TRBD1. Sequenced material: unstimulated CD4+ T cells sorted from spleen or lymph node cells, taken before transplant. The DNA for the CDR3 is TGTGCCAGCAGGGCGAGACAGGGATTTGCCTACGAGCAGTACTTC. Translated, it gives CASRARQGFAYEQYF. The full variable domain, its missing parts supplied by reference TRBV2 and TRBJ2-7, is EPEVTQTPSHQVTQMGQEVILRCVPISNHLYFYWYRQILGQKVEFLVSFYNNEISEKSEIFDDQFSVERPDGSNFTLKIRSTKLEDSAMYFCASRARQGFAYEQYFGPGTRLTVT.